The clone carrying this T cell receptor (beta chain) has ten or more counts. The antigen is not known. Trimming shortened V by 4 bases and J by 4 bases, and 29 bases separated the two germline ends. The CDR3 has 20 residues. Per the germline V gene, CDR1 is LNHNV and CDR2 is YYDKDF (reference sequence). This entry belongs to a study of blood T cells in healthy people across ages. Findings and limits, study-wide: Both naive CD4+ cell counts and diversity were greater in long-lived donors than in aged donors.

With a J-beta primer mix and a sample-barcoded 5' primer, a second PCR ran about 7 to 12 cycles. TCRdb re-derived calls from the 5' RACE reads in MiXCR, one entry per CDR3 protein. The table lists hundreds of thousands of distinct CDR3 sequences, under 25% of them singletons. The study isolated at least 6 million PBMCs from each sample. The sample comprised blood. This receptor was taken from a man in his 70s in good health. The rearrangement joins TRBV15 to TRBJ1-5; D may be TRBD1 (5 bases). In DNA, the CDR3 is TGTGCCACCAGCATGCGTTTTGGCAATGGGGGGAGGACTGGAAATCAGCCCCAGCATTTT. This codes for CATSMRFGNGGRTGNQPQHF. Variable domain in full (rest from reference TRBV15 and TRBJ1-5): DAMVIQNPRYQVTQFGKPVTLSCSQTLNHNVMYWYQQKSSQAPKLLFHYYDKDFNNEADTPDNFQSRRPNTSFCFLDIRSPGLGDTAMYLCATSMRFGNGGRTGNQPQHFGDGTRLSIL.